Following are 15 T cell receptor beta chains from one sample sequenced in a study of T cell responses to AZD1222 COVID-19 vaccine. Profiled with immunoSEQ multiplex PCR; TCRdb holds only in-frame clones, not every one. The table records roughly 130,000 clones, around 90% of them present only once. The sample was peripheral blood, taken on day 0 of AZD1222 vaccination. The receptor set was obtained from an adult in good health.

CDR3 DNA sequence: TGTGCCAGCAGTACTCAGGGGGATGGGAAACTGTTTTTT. Translated: CASSTQGDGKLFF. This chain connects TRBV28 to TRBJ1-4; TRBD1 matches 7 bases. Germline V CDR1 and CDR2: MDHEN, SYDVKM. This CDR3 comprises 13 residues. The ends lost 5 bases at V and 11 bases at J; junction bases unmatched: 8.

The chain links TRBV7-9 to TRBJ2-7; 9 positions match TRBD2. J gave up 2 bases and V 7 bases, and 18 bases lay outside the gene matches. CDR1 SEHNR and CDR2 FQNEAQ come from the germline V gene (reference sequence). There are 18 residues in the CDR3. For the CDR3, the DNA is TGTGCCAGCAACCCGGGACTAGCCGCATTAAATACCACCTACGAGCAGTACTTC. Protein sequence: CASNPGLAALNTTYEQYF.

The genes are TRBV29-1 and TRBJ2-5; no clear D. Per the germline V gene, CDR1 is SQVTM and CDR2 is ANQGSEA. There are 12 residues in the CDR3. Trimming stripped 6 bases from V and 5 bases from J, with 13 bases between. As DNA, the CDR3 is TGCAGCGTATCACTCCAAGAGGAGACCCAGTACTTC. Encoded protein: CSVSLQEETQYF.

The chain joins TRBV7-9 to TRBJ1-2; 9 bases are a match to TRBD1. The CDR3 covers 14 residues. CDR1 is SEHNR, CDR2 FQNEAQ, per germline (reference sequence). Germline trimming cut 6 bases from V and 6 bases from J; bases unmatched to any gene: 8. DNA for the CDR3: TGTGCCAGCAGACATCCGGGACAGGGAGATGGCTACACCTTC. Residues: CASRHPGQGDGYTF.

This chain connects TRBV12-5 to TRBJ2-5; a possible D gene is TRBD1 (5 bases). Trimming stripped 7 bases from V and 4 bases from J, with 13 bases between. Per the germline V gene, CDR1 is LGHNT and CDR2 is FRNRAP. The CDR3 is 13 residues long. For the CDR3, the DNA is TGTGCTAGTGCCCGGACACAGCTAGAGACCCAGTACTTC. It is translated as CASARTQLETQYF.

This sequence joins TRBV10-3 and TRBJ2-7, with D maybe TRBD2 (5 bases). The CDR3 is 14 amino acids. Germline lookup yields CDR1 ENHRY and CDR2 SYGVKD. V was trimmed by 2 bases and J by 3 bases, leaving 11 bases between them. CDR3 sequence: CAISERGKSYEQYF. As DNA, the CDR3 is TGTGCCATCAGTGAGCGAGGGAAGAGCTACGAGCAGTACTTC.

This clone was detected only once. V gene TRBV5-8 combines with J gene TRBJ2-1, with D tentatively TRBD2 (6 bases). V gave up 4 bases and J gave up 0 bases, with 14 bases separating them. CDR1 and CDR2 (germline): SGHTS, YDEGEE. The CDR3 covers 16 residues. The CDR3 bases are TGTGCCAGCAGCGCGGGACTCCAGAGCTCCTACAATGAGCAGTTCTTC. Translated, it gives CASSAGLQSSYNEQFF.

The gene calls are TRBV6-2 or TRBV6-3 and TRBJ2-2; D not resolved. CDR1 and CDR2 (germline): MNHEY, SVGEGT. The V and J ends lost 6 bases and 5 bases respectively, with 4 bases between them. This CDR3 has 11 residues. CDR3 nucleotide sequence: TGTGCCAGCAGCACTACCGGGGAGCTGTTTTTT. This translates into CASSTTGELFF.

J is TRBJ1-3 and V is TRBV10-2; the match to TRBD1 covers 8 bases. Germline V gene sequence: CDR1 WSHSY, CDR2 SAAADI. The CDR3 totals 14 residues. The V segment lost 6 bases and the J segment 4 bases; nucleotides outside the gene matches: 5. Here the CDR3 reads CASRDRETGNTIYF. The CDR3 DNA reads as TGCGCCAGCAGGGACAGGGAAACCGGAAACACCATATATTTT.

This clone was picked up a small number of times. The J gene is TRBJ1-6, the V gene TRBV11-2; D remains unclear. CDR1 SGHAT and CDR2 FQNNGV come from the germline V gene. The V end was cut by 1 base, the J end by 6 bases, with 10 bases between. The CDR3 contains 15 residues. CDR3 protein: CASSLVGEGNSPLHF. As DNA, the CDR3 is TGTGCCAGCAGCTTAGTTGGGGAAGGTAATTCACCCCTCCACTTT.

V usage is TRBV7-6 and J usage is TRBJ2-3; 8 bases line up with TRBD2. J lost 0 bases, V lost 3 bases, and 8 bases had no gene match. The germline CDR1 and CDR2 sequences are SGHVS and FNYEAQ. CDR3 length: 17 residues. The CDR3 DNA reads as TGTGCCAGCAGCTTTAGTACGGGGGGGACTAGCACAGATACGCAGTATTTT. Its translation: CASSFSTGGTSTDTQYF.

The chain couples TRBV7-3 to TRBJ2-5; D not resolved. This CDR3 comprises 13 residues. From germline, CDR1 is SGHTA and CDR2 FQGTGA. V was clipped by 4 bases and J by 1 base, with 7 bases between them. CDR3 nucleotides: TGTGCCAGCAGCTCACAGAGCCAAGAGACCCAGTACTTC. It is translated as CASSSQSQETQYF.

V is TRBV28 and J is TRBJ1-2, with a weak D call TRBD1 (5 bases). The CDR3 has 15 residues. V was cut by 10 bases and J by 4 bases, with 22 bases left in between. Looked up from germline, CDR1 is MDHEN and CDR2 is SYDVKM. CDR3 in DNA: TGTGCCACCCCCAGTTTGGCAGGGCTAAGCTATGGCTACACCTTC. The encoded protein is CATPSLAGLSYGYTF.

This chain joins TRBV6-6 and TRBJ1-1; a weak D match, TRBD1 (5 bases). The germline V gene encodes CDR1 MNHNY and CDR2 SVGAGI (reference sequence). This CDR3 has 15 amino acids. The V and J ends lost 7 bases and 11 bases respectively, with 26 bases between them. CDR3: CASTYTRRGELWAFF. The DNA of the CDR3 is TGTGCCAGCACTTATACGAGGAGAGGGGAATTGTGGGCTTTCTTT.

The J gene is TRBJ2-7, the V gene TRBV5-8; D gene ambiguous. The V gene lost 2 bases and the J gene lost 5 bases, with 5 bases spanning the gap. This CDR3 has 11 amino acids. Germline assignment: CDR1 SGHTS and CDR2 YDEGEE. DNA of the CDR3: TGTGCCAGCAGCTTACGACACGAGCAGTACTTC. Translated: CASSLRHEQYF.